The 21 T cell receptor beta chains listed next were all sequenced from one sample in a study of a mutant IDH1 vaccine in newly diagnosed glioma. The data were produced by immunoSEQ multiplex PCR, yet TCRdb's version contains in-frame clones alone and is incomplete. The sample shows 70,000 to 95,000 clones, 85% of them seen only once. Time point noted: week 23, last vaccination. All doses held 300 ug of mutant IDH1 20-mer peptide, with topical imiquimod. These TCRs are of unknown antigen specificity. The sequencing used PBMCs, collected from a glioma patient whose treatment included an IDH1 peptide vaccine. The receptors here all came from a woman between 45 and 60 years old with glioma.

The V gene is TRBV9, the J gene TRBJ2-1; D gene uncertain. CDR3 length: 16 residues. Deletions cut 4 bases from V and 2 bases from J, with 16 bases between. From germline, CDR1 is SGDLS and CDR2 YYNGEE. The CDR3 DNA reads TGTGCCAGCAGCCTAATTAGCCGAGGCGCCTACAATGAGCAGTTCTTC. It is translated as CASSLISRGAYNEQFF. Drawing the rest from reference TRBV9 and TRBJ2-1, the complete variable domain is DSGVTQTPKHLITATGQRVTLRCSPRSGDLSVYWYQQSLDQGLQFLIQYYNGEERAKGNILERFSAQQFPDLHSELNLSSLELGDSALYFCASSLISRGAYNEQFFGPGTRLTVL.

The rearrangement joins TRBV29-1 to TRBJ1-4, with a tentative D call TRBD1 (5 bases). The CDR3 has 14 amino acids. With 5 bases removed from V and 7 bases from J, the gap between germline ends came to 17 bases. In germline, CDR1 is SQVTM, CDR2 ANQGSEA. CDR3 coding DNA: TGCAGCGTTCTTTCCGGGACCGAGGGTGAAAAACTGTTTTTT. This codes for CSVLSGTEGEKLFF.

This CDR3 reads CASSQGWTVSSYEQYF. The CDR3 DNA follows: TGTGCCAGCAGCCAGGGTTGGACCGTTAGCTCCTACGAGCAGTACTTC. The genes are TRBV14 and TRBJ2-7, with D unresolved. The CDR3 totals 16 residues. V lost 3 bases and J lost 0, with 15 bases in between. Germline CDR1 SGHDN, CDR2 FVKESK.

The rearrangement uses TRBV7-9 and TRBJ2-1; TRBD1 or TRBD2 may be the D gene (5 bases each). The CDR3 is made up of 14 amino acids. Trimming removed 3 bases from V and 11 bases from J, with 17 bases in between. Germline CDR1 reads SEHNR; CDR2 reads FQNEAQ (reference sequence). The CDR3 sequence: CASSFTRDRNQQFF. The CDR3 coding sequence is TGTGCCAGCAGCTTTACCAGGGACCGGAATCAGCAGTTCTTC. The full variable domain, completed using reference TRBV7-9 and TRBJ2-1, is DTGVSQNPRHKITKRGQNVTFRCDPISEHNRLYWYRQTLGQGPEFLTYFQNEAQLEKSRLLSDRFSAERPKGSFSTLEIQRTEQGDSAMYLCASSFTRDRNQQFFGPGTRLTVL.

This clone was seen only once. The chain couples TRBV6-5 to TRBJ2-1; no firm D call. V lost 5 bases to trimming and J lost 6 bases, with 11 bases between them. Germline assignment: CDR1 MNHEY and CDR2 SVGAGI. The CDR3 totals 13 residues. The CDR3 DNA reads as TGTGCCAGCAGTCCCGGCCGTCCCAATGAGCAGTTCTTC. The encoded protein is CASSPGRPNEQFF.

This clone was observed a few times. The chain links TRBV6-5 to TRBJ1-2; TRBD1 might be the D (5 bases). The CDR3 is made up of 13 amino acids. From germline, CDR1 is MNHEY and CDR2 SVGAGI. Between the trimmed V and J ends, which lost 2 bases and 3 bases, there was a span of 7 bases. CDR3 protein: CASSYLGDYGYTF. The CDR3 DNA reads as TGTGCCAGCAGTTACCTAGGGGACTATGGCTACACCTTC.

CDR3 nucleotides: TGTGCCAGCAGCTTAGCCGGACAGTCGAAGGACTATGGCTACACCTTC. It yields the protein CASSLAGQSKDYGYTF. The genes are TRBV7-9 and TRBJ1-2; D is perhaps TRBD1 (6 bases). Germline values: CDR1 SEHNR, CDR2 FQNEAQ (reference sequence). V was cut by 0 bases and J by 3 bases, with 14 bases left in between. The CDR3 covers 16 residues. Full variable domain (missing parts from reference TRBV7-9 and TRBJ1-2): DTGVSQNPRHKITKRGQNVTFRCDPISEHNRLYWYRQTLGQGPEFLTYFQNEAQLEKSRLLSDRFSAERPKGSFSTLEIQRTEQGDSAMYLCASSLAGQSKDYGYTFGSGTRLTVV.

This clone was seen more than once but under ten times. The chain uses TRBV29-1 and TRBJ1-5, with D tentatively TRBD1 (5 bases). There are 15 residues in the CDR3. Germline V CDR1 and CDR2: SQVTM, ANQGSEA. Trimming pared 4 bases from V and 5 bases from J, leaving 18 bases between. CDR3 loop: CSVGDSAKGHQPQHF. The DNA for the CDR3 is TGCAGCGTTGGAGACAGCGCCAAGGGACATCAGCCCCAGCATTTT.

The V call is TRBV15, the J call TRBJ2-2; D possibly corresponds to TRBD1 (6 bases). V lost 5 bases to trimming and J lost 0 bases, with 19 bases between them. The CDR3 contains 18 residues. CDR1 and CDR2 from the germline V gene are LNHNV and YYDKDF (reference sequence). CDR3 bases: TGTGCCACCAGCTCCACACCGAGGGGGTTAGCGAACACCGGGGAGCTGTTTTTT. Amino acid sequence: CATSSTPRGLANTGELFF.

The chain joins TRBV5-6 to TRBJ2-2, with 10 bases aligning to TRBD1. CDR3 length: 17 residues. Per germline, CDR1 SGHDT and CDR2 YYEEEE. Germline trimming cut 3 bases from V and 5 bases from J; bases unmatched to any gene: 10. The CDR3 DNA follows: TGTGCCAGCAGCTCAACACCGGGACAGGGGACAACCGGGGAGCTGTTTTTT. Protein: CASSSTPGQGTTGELFF.

In DNA form, the CDR3 reads TGTGCCTGGAGTGGACCTACTAGCGGGAGGCCCCTCTCCTACAATGAGCAGTTCTTC. Residues: CAWSGPTSGRPLSYNEQFF. The rearrangement links TRBV30 to TRBJ2-1, with 12 positions matching TRBD2. The V segment lost 1 base and the J segment 0 bases; nucleotides outside the gene matches: 10. The germline gives CDR1 GTSNPN, CDR2 SVGIG (reference sequence). This CDR3 has 19 residues.

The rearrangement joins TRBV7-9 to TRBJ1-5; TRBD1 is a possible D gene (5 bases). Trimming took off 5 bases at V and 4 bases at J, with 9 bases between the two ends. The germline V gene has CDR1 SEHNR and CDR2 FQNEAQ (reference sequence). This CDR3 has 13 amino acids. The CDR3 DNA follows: TGTGCCAGCAGCCTAAGACAGAATCAGCCCCAGCATTTT. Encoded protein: CASSLRQNQPQHF.

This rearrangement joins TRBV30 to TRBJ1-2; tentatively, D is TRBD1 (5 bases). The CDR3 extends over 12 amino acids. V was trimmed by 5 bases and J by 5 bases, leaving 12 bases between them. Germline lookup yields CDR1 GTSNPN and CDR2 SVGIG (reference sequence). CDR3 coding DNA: TGTGCCTGGGGGGCTGGGGGATATGGCTACACCTTC. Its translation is CAWGAGGYGYTF.

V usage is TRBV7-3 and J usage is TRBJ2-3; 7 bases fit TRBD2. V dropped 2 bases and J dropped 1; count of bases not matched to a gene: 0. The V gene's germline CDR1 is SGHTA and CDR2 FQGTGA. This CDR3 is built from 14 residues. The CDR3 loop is CASSLLAGTDTQYF. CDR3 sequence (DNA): TGTGCCAGCAGCTTACTAGCGGGCACAGATACGCAGTATTTT.

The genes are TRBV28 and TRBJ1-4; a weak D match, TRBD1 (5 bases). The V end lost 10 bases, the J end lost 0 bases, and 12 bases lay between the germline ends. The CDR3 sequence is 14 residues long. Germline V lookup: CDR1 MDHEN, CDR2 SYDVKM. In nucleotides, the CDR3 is TGTGCCACGAGGGACTCTACAACTAATGAAAAACTGTTTTTT. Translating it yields CATRDSTTNEKLFF. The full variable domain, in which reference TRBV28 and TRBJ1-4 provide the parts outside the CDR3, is DVKVTQSSRYLVKRTGEKVFLECVQDMDHENMFWYRQDPGLGLRLIYFSYDVKMKEKGDIPEGYSVSREKKERFSLILESASTNQTSMYLCATRDSTTNEKLFFGSGTQLSVL.

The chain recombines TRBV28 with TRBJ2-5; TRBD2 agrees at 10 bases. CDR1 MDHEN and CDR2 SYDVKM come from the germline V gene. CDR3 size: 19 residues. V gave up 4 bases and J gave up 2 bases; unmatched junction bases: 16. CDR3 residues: CASSSVTSGTSLWQETQYF. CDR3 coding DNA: TGTGCCAGCAGTTCCGTTACTAGCGGGACTTCCTTATGGCAAGAGACCCAGTACTTC.

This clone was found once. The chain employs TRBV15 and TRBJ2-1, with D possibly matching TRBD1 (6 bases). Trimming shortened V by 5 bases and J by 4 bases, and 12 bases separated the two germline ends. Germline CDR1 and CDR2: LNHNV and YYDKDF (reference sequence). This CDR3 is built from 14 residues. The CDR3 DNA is TGTGCCACCAGCGGCCCGAGGGGGTACAATGAGCAGTTCTTC. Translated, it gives CATSGPRGYNEQFF. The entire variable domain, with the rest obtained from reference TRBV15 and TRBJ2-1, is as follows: DAMVIQNPRYQVTQFGKPVTLSCSQTLNHNVMYWYQQKSSQAPKLLFHYYDKDFNNEADTPDNFQSRRPNTSFCFLDIRSPGLGDTAMYLCATSGPRGYNEQFFGPGTRLTVL.

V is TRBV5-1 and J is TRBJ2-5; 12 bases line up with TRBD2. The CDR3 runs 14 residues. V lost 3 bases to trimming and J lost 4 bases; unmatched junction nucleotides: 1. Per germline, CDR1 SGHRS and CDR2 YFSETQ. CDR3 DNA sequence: TGCGCCAGCAGCTCGGGACTAGCGGGAGAGACCCAGTACTTC. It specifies CASSSGLAGETQYF.

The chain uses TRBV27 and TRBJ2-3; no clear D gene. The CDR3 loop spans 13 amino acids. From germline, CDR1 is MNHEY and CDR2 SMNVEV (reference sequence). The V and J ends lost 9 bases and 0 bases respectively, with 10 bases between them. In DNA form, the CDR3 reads TGTGCCAGTCTGGGGTTGAGCACAGATACGCAGTATTTT. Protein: CASLGLSTDTQYF.

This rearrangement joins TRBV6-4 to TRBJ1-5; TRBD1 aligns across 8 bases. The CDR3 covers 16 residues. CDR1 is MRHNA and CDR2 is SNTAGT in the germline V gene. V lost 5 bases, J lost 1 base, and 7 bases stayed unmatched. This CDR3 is CASSLRGRRSNQPQHF. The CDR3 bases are TGTGCCAGCAGTCTCAGGGGGCGAAGAAGCAATCAGCCCCAGCATTTT.

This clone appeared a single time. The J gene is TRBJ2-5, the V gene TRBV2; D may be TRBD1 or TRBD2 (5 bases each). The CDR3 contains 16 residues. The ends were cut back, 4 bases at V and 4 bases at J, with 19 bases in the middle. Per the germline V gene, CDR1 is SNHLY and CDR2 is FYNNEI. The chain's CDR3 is CASSAILEGLGETQYF. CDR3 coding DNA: TGTGCCAGCAGTGCGATCCTAGAGGGGCTGGGAGAGACCCAGTACTTC.